This T cell receptor (beta chain) is from a study of patients and donors after allogeneic stem cell transplantation. This CDR3 has 15 amino acids. Trimming took 0 bases from V and 0 from J, leaving 9 bases between them. CDR1 is SGHKS, CDR2 YYEKEE, per germline (reference sequence). TCRdb called the RT-PCR reads again in MiXCR, with one record for every CDR3 protein. The sample carries about 400,000 distinct CDR3 sequences, 16% recorded once. The rearrangement links TRBV5-5 to TRBJ1-1; no reliable D call. The sequenced sample was blood, either unsorted or a sorted T cell fraction (not recorded which). The receptor was derived from a human donor who was either an allogeneic HSCT recipient or a stem cell or donor lymphocyte infusion donor (not recorded which). It is not recorded whose cells these are; they may come from a transplant donor. DNA for the CDR3: TGTGCCAGCAGCTTGGTACGACTTATGAACACTGAAGCTTTCTTT. It translates to CASSLVRLMNTEAFF.